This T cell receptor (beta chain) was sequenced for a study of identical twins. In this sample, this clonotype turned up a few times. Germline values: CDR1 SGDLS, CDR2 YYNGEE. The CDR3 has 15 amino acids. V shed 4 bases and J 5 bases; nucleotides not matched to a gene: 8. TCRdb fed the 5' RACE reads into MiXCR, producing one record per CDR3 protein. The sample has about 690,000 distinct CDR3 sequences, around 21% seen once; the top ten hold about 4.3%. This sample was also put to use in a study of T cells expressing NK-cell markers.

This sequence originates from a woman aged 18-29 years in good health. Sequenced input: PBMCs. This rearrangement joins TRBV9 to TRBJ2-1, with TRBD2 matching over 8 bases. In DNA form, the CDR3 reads TGTGCCAGCAGCTATAGCGGGATCCCCCACAATGAGCAGTTCTTC. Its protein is CASSYSGIPHNEQFF.